A selection of T cell receptor beta chains follows, all from one sample in a study of T cells in Graves' hyperthyroidism and ophthalmopathy. Via MiXCR, TCRdb re-called the multiplex PCR reads, giving one row per CDR3 protein. The sample shows approximately 100,000 distinct CDR3 sequences, about half of them seen only once. What was sequenced was blood. All receptors come from a man in his forties with Graves' hyperthyroidism. CDR3s include the opening cysteine and the closing phenylalanine or tryptophan. The order of the fields is CDR3 protein, CDR3 length, J gene, V gene.

cdr3_aa: CAWSVDRNTEAFF; cdr3_length: 13; j_call: TRBJ1-1; v_call: TRBV30
cdr3_aa: CASSSAGSLEAFF; cdr3_length: 13; j_call: TRBJ1-1; v_call: TRBV27
cdr3_aa: CASSPRTQYF; cdr3_length: 10; j_call: TRBJ2-5; v_call: TRBV7-2
cdr3_aa: CASGRGVHGYTF; cdr3_length: 12; j_call: TRBJ1-2; v_call: TRBV7-8
cdr3_aa: CASSWDRSSYEHF; cdr3_length: 13; j_call: TRBJ1-5; v_call: TRBV7-2
cdr3_aa: CSVEDGTGTYEQYF; cdr3_length: 14; j_call: TRBJ2-7; v_call: TRBV29-1
cdr3_aa: CSVEDWTLNIQYF; cdr3_length: 13; j_call: TRBJ2-4; v_call: TRBV29-1
cdr3_aa: CASSTRQGSGEKLFF; cdr3_length: 15; j_call: TRBJ1-4; v_call: TRBV5-1
cdr3_aa: CASSLADSTDTQYF; cdr3_length: 14; j_call: TRBJ2-3; v_call: TRBV7-3
cdr3_aa: CASSIGAGRIEGQETQYF; cdr3_length: 18; j_call: TRBJ2-5; v_call: TRBV19
cdr3_aa: CASSRPSLAGAYEQYF; cdr3_length: 16; j_call: TRBJ2-7; v_call: TRBV6-5
cdr3_aa: CASRGTGSNSPLHF; cdr3_length: 14; j_call: TRBJ1-6; v_call: TRBV2
cdr3_aa: CATSRANSGANVLTF; cdr3_length: 15; j_call: TRBJ2-6; v_call: TRBV15
cdr3_aa: CASRGSSYERYF; cdr3_length: 12; j_call: TRBJ2-7; v_call: TRBV10-2
cdr3_aa: CASSPIGNTEAFF; cdr3_length: 13; j_call: TRBJ1-1; v_call: TRBV7-9
cdr3_aa: CATSREQRQYEQYF; cdr3_length: 14; j_call: TRBJ2-7; v_call: TRBV15
cdr3_aa: CASSYSREIQSQHF; cdr3_length: 14; j_call: TRBJ1-5; v_call: TRBV6-6
cdr3_aa: CASSSPPRGMNTEAFF; cdr3_length: 16; j_call: TRBJ1-1; v_call: TRBV12-3/TRBV12-4
cdr3_aa: CASSQDLDQPQHF; cdr3_length: 13; j_call: TRBJ1-5; v_call: TRBV4-1
cdr3_aa: CATSRKRANVLTF; cdr3_length: 13; j_call: TRBJ2-6; v_call: TRBV15
cdr3_aa: CASSPQAWEGPENEQFF; cdr3_length: 17; j_call: TRBJ2-1; v_call: TRBV6-5
cdr3_aa: CSVQASFYKQYF; cdr3_length: 12; j_call: TRBJ2-7; v_call: TRBV29-1
cdr3_aa: CASSLSPGLAVPYEQYF; cdr3_length: 17; j_call: TRBJ2-7; v_call: TRBV7-6
cdr3_aa: CASSVKGGANVLTF; cdr3_length: 14; j_call: TRBJ2-6; v_call: TRBV2
cdr3_aa: CASSSFPSQPGQSYGYTF; cdr3_length: 18; j_call: TRBJ1-2; v_call: TRBV9
cdr3_aa: CASSLGHGDTEAFF; cdr3_length: 14; j_call: TRBJ1-1; v_call: TRBV7-9
cdr3_aa: CASSPRSTDTRYF; cdr3_length: 13; j_call: TRBJ2-3; v_call: TRBV3-1
cdr3_aa: CASSYGTGARYNEQFF; cdr3_length: 16; j_call: TRBJ2-1; v_call: TRBV6-2/TRBV6-3
cdr3_aa: CASRGGTGGDEQYF; cdr3_length: 14; j_call: TRBJ2-7; v_call: TRBV19
cdr3_aa: CSVGQGHTDTQYF; cdr3_length: 13; j_call: TRBJ2-3; v_call: TRBV29-1
cdr3_aa: CASSVEGGRTEAFF; cdr3_length: 14; j_call: TRBJ1-1; v_call: TRBV2
cdr3_aa: CASSYWGAEGNQPQHF; cdr3_length: 16; j_call: TRBJ1-5; v_call: TRBV6-2/TRBV6-3
cdr3_aa: CASSQDFAEEQFF; cdr3_length: 13; j_call: TRBJ2-1; v_call: TRBV4-3
cdr3_aa: CASSPGQAEQYF; cdr3_length: 12; j_call: TRBJ2-7; v_call: TRBV19
cdr3_aa: CASSLGMGDNEQFF; cdr3_length: 14; j_call: TRBJ2-1; v_call: TRBV7-9
cdr3_aa: CASSQVSFDRRNQPQHF; cdr3_length: 17; j_call: TRBJ1-5; v_call: TRBV4-2
cdr3_aa: CASRGQGGETQYF; cdr3_length: 13; j_call: TRBJ2-5; v_call: TRBV2
cdr3_aa: CASRLVGGRWQPPQHF; cdr3_length: 16; j_call: TRBJ1-5; v_call: TRBV11-2
cdr3_aa: CASSQDRTSSYEQYF; cdr3_length: 15; j_call: TRBJ2-7; v_call: TRBV4-3
cdr3_aa: CASSSSRGYGYTF; cdr3_length: 13; j_call: TRBJ1-2; v_call: TRBV27
cdr3_aa: CAISDPSPSGDEQYF; cdr3_length: 15; j_call: TRBJ2-7; v_call: TRBV10-3
cdr3_aa: CATSRVQGAGTGELFF; cdr3_length: 16; j_call: TRBJ2-2; v_call: TRBV15
cdr3_aa: CSVVGSGGGETQHF; cdr3_length: 14; j_call: TRBJ1-5; v_call: TRBV29-1
cdr3_aa: CASSFDRVEETQYF; cdr3_length: 14; j_call: TRBJ2-5; v_call: TRBV11-2
cdr3_aa: CASSVVSSYNEQFF; cdr3_length: 14; j_call: TRBJ2-1; v_call: TRBV9